This T cell receptor (beta chain) was captured in a study of T cells in Graves' hyperthyroidism and ophthalmopathy. There are many counts of this clonotype. TCR beta CDR3 regions were amplified from RNA. TCR CDR3 underwent first-round RT-PCR with the HTBI primer set. One entry per CDR3 protein, called by TCRdb with MiXCR from the multiplex PCR reads. The data contain 500,000 to 650,000 distinct CDR3 sequences, 15% to 20% of them singletons. Lactation, pregnancy, other autoimmune disease or uncontrolled infection excluded patients. The PBMCs were taken from approximately 9 ml of fresh peripheral blood. The TCR was taken from a woman aged 18 to 35 with Graves' ophthalmopathy. Material for sequencing was blood.

CDR3 sequence reads: CASIRGQGNGAFF. Written as DNA, the CDR3 is TGTGCCAGCATCAGGGGACAGGGTAATGGGGCTTTCTTT. The V gene is TRBV12-3 or TRBV12-4, the J gene TRBJ1-1, with 9 positions matching TRBD1. CDR3 length: 13 residues. V gave up 7 bases and J gave up 11 bases; unmatched junction bases: 11.